These 15 T cell receptor beta chains originate from one sample sequenced in a study of blood T cell repertoires in COVID-19. TCRdb keeps only in-frame clones here, not all; method: immunoSEQ multiplex PCR. This sample has nearly 200,000 clones, with 86% found just once. Source material: peripheral blood. The receptor source for this set is a woman in her seventies with acute or convalescent COVID-19.

The V call is TRBV7-2, the J call TRBJ2-7; D is uncertain. Germline V gene lookup returns CDR1 SGHTA and CDR2 FQGNSA. V lost 3 bases and J 2 bases, leaving 8 bases between the germline ends. CDR3 size: 13 residues. The CDR3 loop is CASSFFSAYEQYF. CDR3 nucleotides: TGTGCCAGCAGCTTTTTCAGTGCCTACGAGCAGTACTTC.

The chain is built from TRBV12-3 or TRBV12-4 and TRBJ2-7; 7 bases are shared with TRBD1. The CDR3 is 13 amino acids. V lost 5 bases to trimming and J lost 5 bases; unmatched junction nucleotides: 6. This CDR3 is CASSRDRENEQYF. DNA of the CDR3: TGTGCCAGCAGTCGAGACAGGGAGAACGAGCAGTACTTC.

The V call is TRBV5-5, the J call TRBJ1-3; perhaps TRBD1 as D (6 bases). Trimming stripped 2 bases from V and 2 bases from J, with 14 bases between. The CDR3 is 16 amino acids. In germline, CDR1 is SGHKS, CDR2 YYEKEE (reference sequence). The CDR3 DNA is TGTGCCAGCAGCTTCAACAGGGTTTTCACTGGAAACACCATATATTTT. Its protein is CASSFNRVFTGNTIYF.

This clone was observed once. The genes are TRBV4-1 and TRBJ1-6; D is unresolved. Germline lookup yields CDR1 MGHRA and CDR2 YSYEKL. This CDR3 contains 15 residues. V was pared by 3 bases and J by 6 bases, with 12 bases between. CDR3 residues: CASSHPTGLNSPLHF. CDR3 in DNA: TGCGCCAGCAGCCATCCCACTGGGCTTAATTCACCCCTCCACTTT.

The gene calls are TRBV18 and TRBJ1-2; D possibly corresponds to TRBD1 (5 bases). Trimming removed 4 bases at V and 4 bases at J, with 13 bases between. Germline values: CDR1 KGHSH, CDR2 LQKENI. This CDR3 comprises 14 residues. The CDR3 reads CASSLGLGGYGYTF. The DNA for the CDR3 is TGTGCCAGCTCACTGGGACTCGGGGGCTATGGCTACACCTTC.

This clone was seen only a few times. The gene calls are TRBV11-3 and TRBJ1-1; D might be TRBD1 (6 bases). The CDR3 runs 13 residues. The germline V gene has CDR1 SGHNT and CDR2 YENEEA. V was trimmed by 5 bases and J by 3 bases, leaving 10 bases between them. CDR3 region: CASSLYRDTEAFF. CDR3 bases: TGTGCCAGCAGCCTTTACAGGGACACTGAAGCTTTCTTT.

This chain connects TRBV19 to TRBJ1-4; TRBD1 might be the D (5 bases). Germline lookup yields CDR1 LNHDA and CDR2 SQIVND (reference sequence). V was clipped by 8 bases and J by 10 bases, with 14 bases between them. The CDR3 consists of 12 residues. CDR3 residues: CASSRVGGKLFF. CDR3 bases: TGTGCCAGTTCCAGGGTGGGTGGAAAACTGTTTTTT.

The genes are TRBV9 and TRBJ2-1, with TRBD1 matching 7 bases. The germline CDR1 and CDR2 sequences are SGDLS and YYNGEE. The CDR3 length is 13 residues. V lost 8 bases and J lost 4; bases outside the gene matches: 6. CDR3 residues: CASSLDRYNEQFF. The DNA for the CDR3 is TGTGCCAGTAGCTTGGACAGGTACAATGAGCAGTTCTTC.

The rearrangement joins TRBV5-8 to TRBJ2-1; TRBD2 aligns across 8 bases. The CDR3 extends over 15 amino acids. V dropped 2 bases and J dropped 6; count of bases not matched to a gene: 7. Per germline, CDR1 SGHTS and CDR2 YDEGEE. The CDR3 DNA follows: TGTGCCAGCAGCTTTCGAGCGGGAGAGTTCAATGAGCAGTTCTTC. The encoded protein is CASSFRAGEFNEQFF.

V usage is TRBV5-1 and J usage is TRBJ1-5, with a possible D match to TRBD1 (6 bases). V was trimmed by 4 bases and J by 9 bases, leaving 14 bases between them. CDR1 is SGHRS and CDR2 is YFSETQ in the germline V gene. CDR3 length: 13 amino acids. The CDR3 is CASSAQGKGPQHF. CDR3 DNA sequence: TGCGCCAGCAGCGCACAGGGAAAGGGGCCCCAGCATTTT.

The J gene is TRBJ1-2, the V gene TRBV2; D is ambiguous. Trimming took 8 bases from V and 4 from J, leaving 14 bases between them. CDR3 size: 13 residues. Per germline, CDR1 SNHLY and CDR2 FYNNEI. CDR3 sequence (DNA): TGTGCCAGCCTCATTAGGGCGGGCTATGGCTACACCTTC. Protein sequence: CASLIRAGYGYTF.

This chain joins TRBV11-3 and TRBJ2-1; D perhaps matches TRBD1 (6 bases). The CDR3 length is 13 residues. V was pared by 5 bases and J by 5 bases, with 10 bases between. Germline V gives CDR1 SGHNT, CDR2 YENEEA. The CDR3 sequence is CASSPRDNNEQFF. CDR3 sequence (DNA): TGTGCCAGCAGCCCACGGGACAACAATGAGCAGTTCTTC.

The genes are TRBV6-4 and TRBJ1-5; the D gene is possibly TRBD1 (5 bases). The CDR3 has 14 residues. Germline-derived CDR1 and CDR2 are MRHNA and SNTAGT. Trimming left V 3 bases short and J 6 bases short, with 12 bases between. CDR3: CASSEVQGGQPQHF. CDR3 in DNA: TGTGCCAGCAGTGAGGTCCAGGGCGGTCAGCCCCAGCATTTT.

This rearrangement joins TRBV6-5 to TRBJ1-1; D is perhaps TRBD1 (5 bases). The germline gives CDR1 MNHEY, CDR2 SVGAGI. The CDR3 length is 11 residues. Deletions cut 10 bases from V and 5 bases from J, with 11 bases between. In DNA, the CDR3 is TGTGCCACCATCCGGGGGACTGAAGCTTTCTTT. Its translation is CATIRGTEAFF.

This clone was seen just once. V usage is TRBV12-5 and J usage is TRBJ1-1; TRBD1 agrees at 11 bases. CDR1 and CDR2 from the germline V gene are LGHNT and FRNRAP. The CDR3 is made up of 17 amino acids. Trimming took 1 base from V and 4 from J; bases not matched to a gene: 8. CDR3 sequence reads: CASGLAFRTGGGTEAFF. The DNA of the CDR3 is TGTGCTAGTGGTTTGGCCTTTCGGACAGGGGGCGGCACTGAAGCTTTCTTT.